This T cell receptor (beta chain) was observed in a study of cytotoxic CD8 clonotypes in ibrutinib-treated CLL. Profiled with immunoSEQ multiplex PCR; TCRdb holds only in-frame clones, not every one. This sample has some 350,000 clones; over 55% occur once, and the top ten carry approximately 6%. Frozen-stored PBMCs produced about 2 micrograms of genomic DNA for TCR beta libraries. CDR3 size: 11 residues. Trimming removed 8 bases from V and 6 bases from J, with 9 bases in between. Looked up from germline, CDR1 is MGHRA and CDR2 is YSYEKL. The rearrangement joins TRBV4-1 to TRBJ2-3; D might be TRBD2 (5 bases). The receptor was derived from a human donor with chronic lymphocytic leukemia. Sequenced here: PBMCs, sampled after 36 months of ibrutinib treatment. The CDR3 nucleotides read TGCGCCAGCGGAAGGAGGGATACGCAGTATTTT. It specifies CASGRRDTQYF.